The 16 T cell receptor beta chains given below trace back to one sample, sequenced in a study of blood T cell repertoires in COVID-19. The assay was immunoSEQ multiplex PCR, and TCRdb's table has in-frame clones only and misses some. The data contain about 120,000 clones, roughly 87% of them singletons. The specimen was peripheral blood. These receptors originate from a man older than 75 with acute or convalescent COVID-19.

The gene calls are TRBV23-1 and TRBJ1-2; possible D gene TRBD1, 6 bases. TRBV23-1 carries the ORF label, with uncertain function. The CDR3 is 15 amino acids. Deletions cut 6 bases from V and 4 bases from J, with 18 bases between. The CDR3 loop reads CASRTRQDDVYGYTF. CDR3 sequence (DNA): TGCGCCAGCAGGACCCGACAGGACGACGTCTATGGCTACACCTTC.

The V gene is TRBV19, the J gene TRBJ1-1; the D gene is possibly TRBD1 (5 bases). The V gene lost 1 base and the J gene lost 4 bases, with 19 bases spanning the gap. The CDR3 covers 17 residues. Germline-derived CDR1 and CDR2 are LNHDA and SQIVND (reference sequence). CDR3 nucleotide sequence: TGTGCCAGTAGTATAGGCGGGACGGCCCGGGGAGGCACTGAAGCTTTCTTT. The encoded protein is CASSIGGTARGGTEAFF.

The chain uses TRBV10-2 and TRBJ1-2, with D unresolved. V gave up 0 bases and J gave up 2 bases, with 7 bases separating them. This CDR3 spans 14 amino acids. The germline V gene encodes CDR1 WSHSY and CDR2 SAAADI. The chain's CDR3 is CASSESAENYGYTF. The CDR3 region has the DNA TGCGCCAGCAGTGAGTCAGCGGAAAACTATGGCTACACCTTC.

The DNA for the CDR3 is TGTGCCAGCTCACCACCGGTTGGCCGGGACACTGAAGCTTTCTTT. Protein: CASSPPVGRDTEAFF. The chain carries TRBV18 and TRBJ1-1, with D unresolved. V shed 0 bases and J shed 3 bases, with 11 bases lying between them. The CDR3 extends over 15 amino acids. CDR1 is KGHSH and CDR2 is LQKENI in the germline V gene.

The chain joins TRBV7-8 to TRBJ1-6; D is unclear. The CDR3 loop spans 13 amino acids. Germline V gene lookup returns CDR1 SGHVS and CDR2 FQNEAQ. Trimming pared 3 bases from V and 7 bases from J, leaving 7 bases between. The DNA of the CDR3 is TGTGCCAGCAGCTTTCAATCCAATTCACCCCTCCACTTT. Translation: CASSFQSNSPLHF.

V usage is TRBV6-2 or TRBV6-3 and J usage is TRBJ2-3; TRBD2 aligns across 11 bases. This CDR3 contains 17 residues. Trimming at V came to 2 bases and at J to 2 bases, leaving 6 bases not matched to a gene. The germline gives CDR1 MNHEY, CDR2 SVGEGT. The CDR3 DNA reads TGTGCCAGCAGTTACGCACTAGCGGGAGTATCCACAGATACGCAGTATTTT. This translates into CASSYALAGVSTDTQYF.

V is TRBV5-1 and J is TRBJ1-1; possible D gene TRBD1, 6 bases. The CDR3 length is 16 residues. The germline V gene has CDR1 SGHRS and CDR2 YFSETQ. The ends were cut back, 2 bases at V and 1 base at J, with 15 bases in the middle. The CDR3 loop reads CASSFRAGEGNTEAFF. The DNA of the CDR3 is TGCGCCAGCAGCTTTAGGGCAGGGGAGGGGAACACTGAAGCTTTCTTT.

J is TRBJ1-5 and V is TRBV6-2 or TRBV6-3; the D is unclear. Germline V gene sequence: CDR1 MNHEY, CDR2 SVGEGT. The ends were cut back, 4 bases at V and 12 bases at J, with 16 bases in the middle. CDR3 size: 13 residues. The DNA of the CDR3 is TGTGCCAGCAGTTTTCGCCCAGCGGGGATCCAGCATTTT. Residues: CASSFRPAGIQHF.

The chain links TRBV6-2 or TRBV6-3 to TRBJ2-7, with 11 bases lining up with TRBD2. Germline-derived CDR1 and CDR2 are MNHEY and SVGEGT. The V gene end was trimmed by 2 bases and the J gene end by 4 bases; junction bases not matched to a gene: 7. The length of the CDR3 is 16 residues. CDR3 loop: CASSYPLAGGSYEQYF. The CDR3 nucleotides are TGTGCCAGCAGTTACCCTCTAGCGGGGGGATCTTACGAGCAGTACTTC.

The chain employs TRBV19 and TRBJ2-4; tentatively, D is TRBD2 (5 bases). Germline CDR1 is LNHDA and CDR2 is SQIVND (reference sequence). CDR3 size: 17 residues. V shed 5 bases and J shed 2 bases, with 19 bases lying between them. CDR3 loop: CASSDGVTSQPKNIQYF. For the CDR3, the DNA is TGTGCCAGTAGTGACGGGGTGACAAGCCAACCCAAAAACATTCAGTACTTC.

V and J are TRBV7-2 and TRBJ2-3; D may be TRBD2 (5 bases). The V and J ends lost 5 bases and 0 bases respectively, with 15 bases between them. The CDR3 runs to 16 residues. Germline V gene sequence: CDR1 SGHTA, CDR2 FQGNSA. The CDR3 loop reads CASSPSREWSTDTQYF. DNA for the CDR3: TGTGCCAGCAGCCCAAGCCGGGAATGGAGCACAGATACGCAGTATTTT.

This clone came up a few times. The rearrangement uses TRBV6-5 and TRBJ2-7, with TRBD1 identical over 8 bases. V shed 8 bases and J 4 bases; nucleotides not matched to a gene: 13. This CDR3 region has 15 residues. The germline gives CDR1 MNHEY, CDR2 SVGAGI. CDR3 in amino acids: CASSPGQVNLYEQYF. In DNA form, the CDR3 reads TGTGCCAGCTCCCCGGGACAGGTCAACCTATACGAGCAGTACTTC.

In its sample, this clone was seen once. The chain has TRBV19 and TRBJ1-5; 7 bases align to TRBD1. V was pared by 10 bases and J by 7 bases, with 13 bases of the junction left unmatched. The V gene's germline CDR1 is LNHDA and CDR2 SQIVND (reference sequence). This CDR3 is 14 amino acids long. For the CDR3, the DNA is TGTGCCACCGCCCGAAACCAGGGGGGCCAGCCCCAGCATTTT. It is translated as CATARNQGGQPQHF.

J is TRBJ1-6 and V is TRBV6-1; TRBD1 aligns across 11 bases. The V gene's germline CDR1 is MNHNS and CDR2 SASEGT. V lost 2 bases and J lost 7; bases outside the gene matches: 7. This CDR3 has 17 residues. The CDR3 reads CASSELGQGVSNSPLHF. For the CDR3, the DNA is TGTGCCAGCAGTGAACTGGGACAGGGGGTCTCGAATTCACCCCTCCACTTT.

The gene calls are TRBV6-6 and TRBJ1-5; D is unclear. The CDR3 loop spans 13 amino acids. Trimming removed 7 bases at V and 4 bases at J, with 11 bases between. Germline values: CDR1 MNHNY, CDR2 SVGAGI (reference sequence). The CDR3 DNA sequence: TGTGCCAGCAAGTCTAGCCCAAATCAGCCCCAGCATTTT. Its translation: CASKSSPNQPQHF.

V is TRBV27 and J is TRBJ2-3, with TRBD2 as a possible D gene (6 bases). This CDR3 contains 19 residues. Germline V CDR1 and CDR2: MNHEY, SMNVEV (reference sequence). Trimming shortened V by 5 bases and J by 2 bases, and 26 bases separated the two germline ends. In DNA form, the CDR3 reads TGTGCCAGCAGTCCGCGGGACGCCCCAAGGGGCGAATCCACAGATACGCAGTATTTT. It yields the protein CASSPRDAPRGESTDTQYF.